Detailed here is one TCR beta chain. Its recognized antigen is unknown. No much larger clone is present one base from it, and per-base qualities are unavailable. The library came from the immunoSEQ multiplex PCR assay. For the multiplex PCR, a mixture combining 60 forward primers for TCR Vbeta segments and 13 reverse primers for TCR Jbeta segments was used. The CDR3 region of rearranged TCR beta genes was amplified from genomic DNA with a multiplex PCR assay. Amplified TCR beta libraries were sequenced as 87-base-pair reads on the Illumina HiSeq System. Per the authors' processing: Across the 700 or so repertoires, a later analysis counted 80 million or so unique TCR beta chains, about 10 million of which were shared by at least two donors. Raw reads were error-corrected and collapsed into unique sequences by a nearest-neighbor algorithm in which closely related sequences were merged to remove PCR and sequencing errors. V, D and J gene segments were assigned by aligning CDR3 sequences to IMGT reference sequences. For a sequence to be retained, a match of at least six nucleotides was required to both a V gene segment and a J gene segment. A rearrangement was called productive if the CDR3 had no stop codons and remained in frame with V and J, and every other rearrangement was called non-productive. Following IMGT convention, CDR3 was defined as the stretch from the second conserved V-encoded cysteine up to the conserved J-encoded phenylalanine. The earlier analysis of 550 to 650 of the donors excluded any sequence lacking an unambiguous match to a single V gene segment. An earlier analysis of 450 to 650 of the donors called V segments functional above 56.7% productive rearrangements and segregating when the between-donor standard deviation exceeded 5%. A statistical classification framework was developed to diagnose cytomegalovirus status using the catalog of TCR beta chain sequences. A later analysis assigned V and J genes by comparing TCR nucleotide sequences with IMGT/GENE-DB human TR gene sequences. In a later analysis, CDR3 sequences and most-parsimonious VDJ recombination scenarios were assigned using the TCRdist pipeline. A later analysis defined each TCR beta chain by its CDR3 amino acid sequence plus V-gene family, and excluded reads lacking a unique V-gene family. In a later analysis, some 600 highly shared, low-generation-probability nucleotide sequences were removed to address suspected cross-contamination and a sequencing artifact. For each public chain, a later analysis derived a clonal expansion index from normalized ranks of inferred template counts within each repertoire. In a later analysis, generation probabilities were computed with a VDJ recombination model fitted to out-of-frame rearrangements, and the resulting probabilities were checked against IGoR. In a later analysis, hypergeometric tests were used to score TCR-TCR, TCR-HLA and TCR-CMV co-occurrence, with a repertoire-size bias correction applied to TCR pairs. A later analysis estimated false discovery rates by permuting HLA or CMV assignments 20 times. A later analysis grouped co-occurring TCRs with DBSCAN, adding TCRdist sequence similarity when clustering within HLA-allele-positive subsets. For co-occurrence clustering, repertoires with fewer than 30,000 or more than 120,000 public chains were excluded, along with four or five repertoires with anomalous nucleotide sharing. The source is immuneACCESS, and TCRdb retained only in-frame sequences with V and J called. Part of the clones is not carried over; for the studies checked, unresolved V genes explain less than half of this, and the remainder is unexplained. V and J calls and clone size are copied from that table; D and trimming were computed from the DNA. The sample includes 150,000 to 200,000 clones, with 70% to 80% observed a single time. Of the sample, 1.6% falls within the top ten clones.

Taken from the germline V gene (reference sequence), the CDR1 and CDR2 loops are SEHNR and FQNEAQ. V is cut back by 4 bases and J by 5 bases, with 8 bases in the junction unmatched. The CDR3 covers 14 residues, taking in both the cysteine and the phenylalanine. The retained sequence is limited to the CDR3, 42 bases, with the frame set at the first base. The cohort comprised fewer than 700 healthy bone marrow donors. All cohort members were sampled while nominally healthy, although unrecorded immune exposures were likely present. The donor tested CMV seronegative and was one of the 352 seronegative cohort members. A peripheral blood sample was collected from each donor, and TCR beta sequencing was performed on peripheral blood mononuclear cells. The Qiagen DNeasy Blood Extraction Kit was used to extract genomic DNA from the blood cell samples. These data come from a study of cytomegalovirus exposure and HLA in healthy donors (dated by TCRdb to between 2016 and 2019). Broadly, across the study: In an earlier analysis of 587 of the donors, 276 Gb of sequence data and 90 million to 120 million unique TCR beta sequences from 150 million to 200 million T cells were reported. An early release covering approximately 600 HLA-typed donors comprised around 300 gigabases of sequencing data and about 90 million unique TCR sequences. Of the 300 to 500 genotyped donors, 65% to 90% were placed in the genetic ancestry cluster associated with self-reported Caucasian donors. The aim of the study was to test whether cataloging public T cell receptors could identify signatures of past pathogen exposure. The study used immunosequencing to profile the T cell repertoires of 666 subjects and linked those repertoires to cytomegalovirus serostatus. A separate validation cohort of more than 100 different subjects was used in addition to the approximately 700-subject first cohort. To predict cytomegalovirus infection status, the study brought together high-throughput TCR immunosequencing, statistical association of individual TCRs with disease status, and machine learning. A later analysis re-analyzed previously published TCR beta repertoires from roughly 600 donors and added high-resolution HLA genotyping to study TCR occurrence patterns. Rather than using new phenotypic data, the later analysis identified candidate immune exposures from TCR beta sequences and from how often those sequences occurred across donors. In an earlier analysis of roughly 540 of the donors, high-throughput TCR beta sequencing was used to judge whether each TCR beta V gene segment behaved as functional or pseudogenic. Alongside the repertoire data, information on donor age, sex, ethnicity and CMV serostatus was compiled. Genome-wide SNP genotypes for about 65% of the roughly 700 donors were used in a later genetic analysis, which treated that subset as a discovery cohort. Every discovery cohort repertoire had been produced on one sequencing platform. Class I and class II HLA loci were covered by the typing at four-digit resolution. The number of typed donors differed by locus: about 620-630 for A, B, C, DRB1 and DQB1; some 500 for DQA1; approximately 600 for DPA1; and approximately 450 for DPB1. Because of strong linkage in the cohort, roughly five DR-DQ haplotypes were treated as single units for association and clustering. Across approximately 400 genotyped donors of the cohort, an average of approximately 200,000 unique TCR beta nucleotide sequences per donor were sequenced, and 15% to 20% of those sequences were non-productive.

Study-wide findings and limitations: In a later analysis, 16,951 TCR beta sequences were associated with specific HLA alleles at a false discovery rate of 0.05. A few of the identified cytomegalovirus-associated TCR beta chains were confirmed in vitro to be specific for cytomegalovirus antigens. Because HLA typing was missing for some donors at each locus, association tests included only the typed subset. A further reported finding was that TCR beta sequences accurately predicted the HLA-A and HLA-B alleles for most subjects in the first cohort. An earlier analysis of approximately 570 of the donors showed that most TCR beta V segments appeared in productive rearrangements either about 87% or about 30% of the time, which broadly matched IMGT annotations. Over 15 rarely observed V segments, including chromosome 9 orphons, were excluded from the earlier analysis of just under 600 of the donors because counts were too low. According to the authors, the approach could potentially be generalized to other disease states and immunological phenotypes. A later analysis found that most CMV-associated TCR beta chains appeared HLA-restricted, with HLA associations seemingly driven largely by CMV exposure. Compared with the roughly 600-donor mean, donors in an Asian-associated ancestry cluster had fewer N-insertions in productive TCRs, according to a later genetic analysis. A later analysis found that HLA-associated TCR beta chains were more clonally expanded and had lower generation probabilities than equally common non-associated chains. The only immune exposure information available for the cohort was CMV serostatus. Cytomegalovirus status was reported to be diagnosed by the classifier with high specificity and sensitivity in both the original and validation cohorts. An association between a missense DCLRE1C variant and V-gene and J-gene trimming of TCR beta chains was found in a later genetic analysis and replicated in an independent cohort. Most TCR sequences were observed very rarely across donors, whereas some public TCRs were present in many individuals. Only TCR beta chains were sequenced in this cohort, and the absence of alpha or paired-chain data limited detectable features. The study gave a list of over 150 TCR beta chains associated with cytomegalovirus. Correlated functional status among segregating V segments might be attributable to linkage disequilibrium, but an unknown experimental factor could not be ruled out. According to a later analysis, TCR association rates differed among HLA loci, with DRB1 alleles showing the most associated TCRs and HLA-C alleles showing the fewest. Because the 87-base-pair reads could not distinguish some IMGT-functional V segments, including TRBV6-2 and TRBV6-3, those segments were excluded. Several of the top co-occurrence clusters appeared to be linked to parvovirus B19, influenza, CMV and Epstein-Barr virus, according to a later analysis. A cluster of highly shared sequence variants was judged likely to be a technical artifact of the sequencing pipeline. When HLA alleles, especially DR and DQ, strongly co-occurred, attributing TCR associations to individual alleles was difficult. Roughly uniform sequencing depth across donors was assumed in presence/absence analyses, although this assumption may not hold.

The TCR comes from a woman between 45 and 65 years old in good health and CMV-seronegative. The material sequenced was PBMCs. The chain is made from TRBV7-9 and TRBJ2-7; TRBD1 agrees with 7 junctional bases. The CDR3 protein is CASSSRTGRNEQYF. The sequence in DNA is TGTGCCAGCAGCTCGCGGACAGGCCGTAACGAGCAGTACTTC.